Shown below are 3 T cell receptor beta chains from a single sample sequenced in a study of blood T cells in healthy people across ages. A sample-barcoded 5' primer and a J-beta primer mix were used in a second PCR of roughly 7 to 11 cycles. Using its own MiXCR run on the 5' RACE reads, TCRdb lists one record per CDR3 protein. The sample holds over 500,000 distinct CDR3 sequences, under 65% seen once. The sequencing input was blood. These receptors came from a woman of 80 years or more in good health.

The chain has TRBV6-1 and TRBJ1-1; unclear D gene. CDR1 is MNHNS, CDR2 SASEGT, per germline. The V gene lost 1 base and the J gene lost 2 bases, with 5 bases spanning the gap. The CDR3 runs to 13 residues. This chain's CDR3 is CASSEGHNTEAFF. As DNA, the CDR3 is TGTGCCAGCAGTGAAGGGCATAACACTGAAGCTTTCTTT.

The rearrangement uses TRBV27 and TRBJ2-1, with D uncertain. V shed 3 bases and J shed 4 bases, with 13 bases lying between them. Germline CDR1 and CDR2: MNHEY and SMNVEV (reference sequence). This CDR3 contains 15 residues. The CDR3 sequence: CASSFRADPYNEQFF. Written as DNA, the CDR3 is TGTGCCAGCAGTTTTAGGGCGGACCCTTACAATGAGCAGTTCTTC.

The chain is built from TRBV7-2 and TRBJ2-1; D unresolved. The J call could be wrong; TRBJ2-7 is a better fit for the DNA end. The CDR3 spans 16 residues. Per germline, CDR1 SGHTA and CDR2 FQGNSA. The CDR3 DNA is TGTGCCAGCAGCTTAGCCGGCAGCAGCTCCTACAATGAGCAGTACTTC. Translated, it gives CASSLAGSSSYNEQYF.